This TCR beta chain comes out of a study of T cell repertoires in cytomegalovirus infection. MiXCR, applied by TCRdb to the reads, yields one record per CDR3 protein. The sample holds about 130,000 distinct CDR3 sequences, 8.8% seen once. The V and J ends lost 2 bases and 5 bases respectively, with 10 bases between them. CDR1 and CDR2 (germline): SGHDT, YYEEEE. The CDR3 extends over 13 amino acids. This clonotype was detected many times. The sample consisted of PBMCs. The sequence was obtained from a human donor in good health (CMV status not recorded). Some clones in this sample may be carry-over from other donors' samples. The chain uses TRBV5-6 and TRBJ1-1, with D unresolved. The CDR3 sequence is CASSLTRRTEAFF. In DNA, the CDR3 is TGTGCCAGCAGCTTAACTCGGCGGACTGAAGCTTTCTTT.